The rows below give T cell receptor beta chains drawn from one sample of a study of T cell repertoires in cytomegalovirus infection. TCRdb redid the calling of the reads with MiXCR, one entry per CDR3 protein. The sample records fewer than 700,000 distinct CDR3 sequences, approximately 25% being singletons. The sequencing input was CD8+ T cells from PBMCs. These receptors were obtained from a human donor in good health (CMV status not recorded). Some clones in this sample may be carry-over from other donors' samples. Each CDR3 is given with its conserved first and last residue. D genes are given only for firm matches. Some rows mark clone size as missing; the rest say once, few, many or name a class of expanded clone.

cdr3_aa	cdr3_nt	d_call	v_call	j_call	clone_size
CASSLADAGTYYEQYF	TGTGCCAGCAGCTTAGCGGACGCTGGCACCTACTACGAGCAGTACTTC	NA	TRBV7-8	TRBJ2-7	many
CASSFPGPTEAFF	TGTGCCAGCAGCTTTCCTGGGCCCACTGAAGCTTTCTTT	NA	TRBV7-9	TRBJ1-1	many
CASSRVGPRGSYNEQFF	TGTGCCAGCAGCCGCGTGGGGCCAAGGGGTTCCTACAATGAGCAGTTCTTC	NA	TRBV6-2/TRBV6-3	TRBJ2-1	many
CASNYLGDEQFF	TGTGCCAGCAACTACTTAGGGGATGAGCAGTTCTTC	NA	TRBV2	TRBJ2-1	few
CASSSRDRGGSTEAFF	TGTGCCAGCAGTTCTAGGGATCGGGGAGGGTCCACTGAAGCTTTCTTT	NA	TRBV12-3/TRBV12-4	TRBJ1-1	many
CASSIAWRNGGYTF	TGTGCCAGTAGTATAGCCTGGAGAAACGGTGGCTACACCTTC	NA	TRBV19	TRBJ1-2	many
CASSLTERIEAFF	TGTGCCAGCAGCCTAACGGAACGGATTGAAGCTTTCTTT	NA	TRBV7-9	TRBJ1-1	few
CASSSRDQPLDEQFF	TGTGCCAGCAGCTCCCGGGACCAGCCCTTGGATGAGCAGTTCTTC	NA	TRBV7-9	TRBJ2-1	many
CASSLSPGQGTGELFF	TGTGCCAGCAGCTTATCACCGGGACAGGGTACCGGGGAGCTGTTTTTT	TRBD1	TRBV7-9	TRBJ2-2	NA
CASSPPGLSYEQYF	TGTGCCAGCAGCCCCCCGGGCCTCTCCTACGAGCAGTACTTC	NA	TRBV7-6	TRBJ2-7	many
CATSEGSSYNEQFF	TGTGCCACCAGTGAGGGGAGCTCCTACAATGAGCAGTTCTTC	NA	TRBV24-1	TRBJ2-1	few
CASSSSPYSNQPQHF	TGTGCCAGCAGCTCGTCCCCCTATAGCAATCAGCCCCAGCATTTT	NA	TRBV7-6	TRBJ1-5	many
CASSLGSRDSNQPQHF	TGTGCCAGCAGCTTAGGGTCTCGGGATAGCAATCAGCCCCAGCATTTT	NA	TRBV7-9	TRBJ1-5	few
CASSYSKAGAMNTEAFF	TGTGCCAGCAGTTACTCGAAAGCAGGGGCCATGAACACTGAAGCTTTCTTT	NA	TRBV6-5	TRBJ1-1	few
CASSEYTLPGELFF	TGTGCCAGCAGTGAATATACCTTACCCGGGGAGCTGTTTTTT	NA	TRBV25-1	TRBJ2-2	few
CASSSTGVYNEQFF	TGTGCCAGCAGCTCGACAGGAGTATACAATGAGCAGTTCTTC	NA	TRBV7-9	TRBJ2-1	many
CSAQGALFDEKLFF	TGCAGCGCCCAGGGGGCCCTTTTCGATGAAAAACTGTTTTTT	TRBD1	TRBV29-1	TRBJ1-4	many
CASRLTHGQFGGYTF	TGTGCCAGCAGGCTAACCCATGGCCAGTTCGGAGGCTACACCTTC	NA	TRBV6-2/TRBV6-3	TRBJ1-2	NA
CASSTGQGENEQFF	TGTGCCAGCAGTACGGGACAGGGGGAGAATGAGCAGTTCTTC	TRBD1	TRBV12-3/TRBV12-4	TRBJ2-1	few
CASSAGLADNEQFF	TGTGCCAGCAGCGCGGGACTAGCGGACAATGAGCAGTTCTTC	TRBD2	TRBV27	TRBJ2-1	few
CASSLGAGYSYEQYF	TGTGCCAGCAGCCTCGGGGCAGGTTACTCCTACGAGCAGTACTTC	NA	TRBV7-6	TRBJ2-7	NA
CASSSQGKVEAFF	TGTGCCAGCAGCAGCCAGGGTAAGGTTGAAGCTTTCTTT	NA	TRBV14	TRBJ1-1	few
CASSLQGFNEQFF	TGTGCCAGCAGCTTACAGGGGTTCAATGAGCAGTTCTTC	NA	TRBV7-8	TRBJ2-1	many
CASSWGRDYEQYF	TGTGCCAGCAGTTGGGGCAGGGACTACGAGCAGTACTTC	NA	TRBV7-8	TRBJ2-7	many
CASSLSAGDQPQHF	TGTGCCAGCAGCCTATCCGCGGGGGATCAGCCCCAGCATTTT	NA	TRBV7-6	TRBJ1-5	NA
CASSQESWDGYTF	TGTGCCAGCAGCCAGGAAAGTTGGGATGGCTACACCTTC	NA	TRBV4-2	TRBJ1-2	NA
CASSLTLQGSYNEQFF	TGTGCCAGCAGCTTAACTCTGCAGGGCTCCTACAATGAGCAGTTCTTC	NA	TRBV7-3	TRBJ2-1	NA
CASSQDRMGAVNSPLHF	TGTGCCAGCAGCCAAGATCGTATGGGGGCGGTTAATTCACCCCTCCACTTT	NA	TRBV14	TRBJ1-6	many
CASTRSGEGGNYGYTF	TGTGCCAGCACCCGGTCGGGGGAAGGGGGGAACTATGGCTACACCTTC	NA	TRBV7-9	TRBJ1-2	many
CASSYPGGGTGGMEQFF	TGTGCCAGCAGCTACCCCGGGGGAGGGACAGGGGGGATGGAGCAGTTCTTC	TRBD1	TRBV12-3/TRBV12-4	TRBJ2-1	NA
CASRFMGGVQPQHF	TGTGCCAGCAGGTTTATGGGGGGCGTACAGCCCCAGCATTTT	NA	TRBV28	TRBJ1-5	NA
CASITGSSYNEQFF	TGTGCCAGCATCACCGGGAGCTCCTACAATGAGCAGTTCTTC	NA	TRBV12-3/TRBV12-4	TRBJ2-1	NA
CASTYSMTGGNTEAFF	TGCGCCAGCACTTATTCAATGACAGGGGGGAACACTGAAGCTTTCTTT	TRBD1	TRBV5-1	TRBJ1-1	many
CASSYSPSGVDTQYF	TGTGCCAGCAGTTACTCACCTAGCGGGGTAGATACGCAGTATTTT	TRBD2	TRBV6-6	TRBJ2-3	few
CASIGANTEAFF	TGTGCCAGCATCGGGGCGAACACTGAAGCTTTCTTT	NA	TRBV2	TRBJ1-1	many
CASSPQVAGSDTQYF	TGTGCCAGCAGCCCCCAGGTAGCGGGGTCGGATACGCAGTATTTT	TRBD2	TRBV7-8	TRBJ2-3	many
CTSSPGDPYEQYF	TGTACCAGCAGCCCCGGAGACCCCTACGAGCAGTACTTC	NA	TRBV7-6	TRBJ2-7	once
CASSIYYNTEAFF	TGTGCCAGTAGTATTTATTACAACACTGAAGCTTTCTTT	NA	TRBV19	TRBJ1-1	few
CASTQGRVETQYF	TGTGCCAGCACTCAAGGACGGGTAGAGACCCAGTACTTC	NA	TRBV2	TRBJ2-5	NA
CASSLQNNQPQHF	TGTGCCAGCAGCTTACAGAACAATCAGCCCCAGCATTTT	NA	TRBV5-6	TRBJ1-5	NA
CSASLTGRTSPLHF	TGCAGTGCTAGTCTGACAGGGCGGACTTCGCCCCTCCACTTT	TRBD1	TRBV20-1	TRBJ1-6	few
CASSYSVSGANVLTF	TGTGCCAGCAGTTACTCGGTGTCTGGGGCCAACGTCCTGACTTTC	NA	TRBV6-5	TRBJ2-6	many
CALDRTTGELFF	TGTGCACTGGACAGAACCACCGGGGAGCTGTTTTTT	NA	TRBV7-6	TRBJ2-2	many
CSAATPLGTTGREQFF	TGCAGTGCTGCTACCCCCCTGGGGACCACCGGTAGGGAGCAGTTCTTC	NA	TRBV20-1	TRBJ2-1	few
CASSRASGGYNEQFF	TGTGCCAGCAGCCGAGCTAGCGGGGGCTACAATGAGCAGTTCTTC	TRBD2	TRBV7-9	TRBJ2-1	few
CASSLARKIQGNQPQHF	TGTGCCAGCAGCTTAGCGCGAAAAATACAGGGGAATCAGCCCCAGCATTTT	TRBD1	TRBV7-8	TRBJ1-5	many
CSARDRVGVPYEQYF	TGCAGTGCTAGAGATCGTGTTGGGGTGCCCTACGAGCAGTACTTC	NA	TRBV20-1	TRBJ2-7	few
CASSPESGVWNQPQHF	TGTGCCAGCAGCCCGGAATCGGGAGTTTGGAATCAGCCCCAGCATTTT	NA	TRBV7-2	TRBJ1-5	many
CSAYQPGQGAYNEQFF	TGCAGTGCTTACCAACCGGGACAGGGTGCCTACAATGAGCAGTTCTTC	TRBD1	TRBV20-1	TRBJ2-1	NA
CASSLRGDDGFF	TGTGCCAGCAGCTTACGCGGGGATGATGGGTTCTTC	NA	TRBV7-6	TRBJ2-1	NA
CASPGRGELFF	TGTGCCAGCCCCGGGAGGGGGGAGCTGTTTTTT	TRBD2	TRBV12-3/TRBV12-4	TRBJ2-2	NA
CASSPLGVF	TGTGCCAGCAGCCCCCTCGGAGTCTTC	NA	TRBV7-2	TRBJ2-1	NA
CATDSFRNEQFF	TGTGCCACCGACAGTTTTAGGAATGAGCAGTTCTTC	NA	TRBV7-8	TRBJ2-1	many
CANSLGTDLQYF	TGTGCCAACAGCTTAGGGACGGATCTCCAGTACTTC	NA	TRBV13	TRBJ2-7	NA
CSVRGSGQDYGYTF	TGCAGCGTTCGGGGATCGGGACAGGACTATGGCTACACCTTC	TRBD1	TRBV29-1	TRBJ1-2	NA
CSVRRGTGGYTGELFF	TGCAGCGTTCGCCGCGGGACAGGGGGCTACACCGGGGAGCTGTTTTTT	TRBD1	TRBV20-1	TRBJ2-2	NA
CSVERQSNYGYTF	TGCAGCGTTGAACGACAGTCTAACTATGGCTACACCTTC	NA	TRBV29-1	TRBJ1-2	NA
CSEGQGSEAFF	TGCAGCGAGGGACAGGGTAGTGAAGCTTTCTTT	TRBD1	TRBV29-1	TRBJ1-1	many
CASSSRDEVNQPQHF	TGTGCCAGCAGCTCGAGGGACGAGGTCAATCAGCCCCAGCATTTT	NA	TRBV7-9	TRBJ1-5	NA